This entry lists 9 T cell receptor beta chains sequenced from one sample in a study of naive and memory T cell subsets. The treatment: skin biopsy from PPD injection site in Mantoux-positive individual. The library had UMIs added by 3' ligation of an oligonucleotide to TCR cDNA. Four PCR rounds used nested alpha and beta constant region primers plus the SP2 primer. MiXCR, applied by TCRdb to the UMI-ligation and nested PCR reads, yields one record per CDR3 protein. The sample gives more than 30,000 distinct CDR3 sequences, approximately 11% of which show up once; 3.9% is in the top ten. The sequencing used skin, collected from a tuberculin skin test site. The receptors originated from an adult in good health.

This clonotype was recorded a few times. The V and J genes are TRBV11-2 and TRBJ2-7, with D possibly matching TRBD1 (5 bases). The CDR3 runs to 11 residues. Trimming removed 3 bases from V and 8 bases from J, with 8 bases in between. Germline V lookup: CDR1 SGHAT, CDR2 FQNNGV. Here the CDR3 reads CASSFAGKQYF. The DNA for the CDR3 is TGTGCCAGCAGCTTCGCAGGGAAGCAGTACTTC. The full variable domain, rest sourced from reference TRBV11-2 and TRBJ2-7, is EAGVAQSPRYKIIEKRQSVAFWCNPISGHATLYWYQQILGQGPKLLIQFQNNGVVDDSQLPKDRFSAERLKGVDSTLKIQPAKLEDSAVYLCASSFAGKQYFGPGTRLTVT.

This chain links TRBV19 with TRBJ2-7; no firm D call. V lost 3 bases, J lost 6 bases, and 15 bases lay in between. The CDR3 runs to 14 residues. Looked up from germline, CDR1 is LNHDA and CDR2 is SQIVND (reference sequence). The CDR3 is CASSISVAMGEQYF. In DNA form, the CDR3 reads TGTGCCAGTAGTATCTCGGTTGCGATGGGCGAGCAGTACTTC.

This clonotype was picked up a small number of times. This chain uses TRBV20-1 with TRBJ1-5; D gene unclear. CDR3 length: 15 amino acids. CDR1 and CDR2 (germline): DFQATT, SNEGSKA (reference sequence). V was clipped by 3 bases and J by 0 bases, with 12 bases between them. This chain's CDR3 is CSASTQGNSNQPQHF. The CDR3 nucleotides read TGCAGTGCTAGCACCCAAGGGAATAGCAATCAGCCCCAGCATTTT.

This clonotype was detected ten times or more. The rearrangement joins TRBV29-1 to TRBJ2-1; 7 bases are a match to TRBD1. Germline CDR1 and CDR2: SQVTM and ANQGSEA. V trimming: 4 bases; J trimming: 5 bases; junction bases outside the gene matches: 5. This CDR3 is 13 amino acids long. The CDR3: CSVGQGWDNEQFF. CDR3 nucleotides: TGCAGCGTTGGACAGGGTTGGGACAATGAGCAGTTCTTC.

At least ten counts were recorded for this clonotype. The chain's CDR3 is CASSGDLFEIDTQYF. CDR3 coding DNA: TGCGCCAGCAGTGGGGACCTCTTTGAGATAGATACGCAGTATTTT. V and J are TRBV10-1 and TRBJ2-3; the D gene could be TRBD1 or TRBD2 (5 bases each). This CDR3 region has 15 residues. The V and J ends lost 4 bases and 5 bases respectively, with 16 bases between them. CDR1 WNHNN and CDR2 SYGVQD come from the germline V gene (reference sequence).

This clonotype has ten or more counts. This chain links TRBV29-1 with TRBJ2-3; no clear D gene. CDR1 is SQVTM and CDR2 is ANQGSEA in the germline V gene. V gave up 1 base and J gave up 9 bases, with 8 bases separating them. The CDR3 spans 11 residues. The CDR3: CSVEGAGTQYF. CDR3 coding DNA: TGCAGCGTTGAAGGGGCTGGGACGCAGTATTTT.

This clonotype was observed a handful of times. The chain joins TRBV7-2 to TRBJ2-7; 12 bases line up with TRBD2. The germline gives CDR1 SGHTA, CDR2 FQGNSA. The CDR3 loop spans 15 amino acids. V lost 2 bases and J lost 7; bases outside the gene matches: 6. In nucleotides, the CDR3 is TGTGCCAGCAGCTTACAGACTAGCGGGAGAGGTGAGCAGTACTTC. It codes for CASSLQTSGRGEQYF.

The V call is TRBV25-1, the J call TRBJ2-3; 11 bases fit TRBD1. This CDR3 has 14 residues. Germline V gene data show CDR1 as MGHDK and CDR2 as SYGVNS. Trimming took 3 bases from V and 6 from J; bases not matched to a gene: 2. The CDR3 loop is CASSEGQGVDTQYF. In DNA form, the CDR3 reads TGTGCCAGCAGTGAGGGACAGGGGGTGGATACGCAGTATTTT.

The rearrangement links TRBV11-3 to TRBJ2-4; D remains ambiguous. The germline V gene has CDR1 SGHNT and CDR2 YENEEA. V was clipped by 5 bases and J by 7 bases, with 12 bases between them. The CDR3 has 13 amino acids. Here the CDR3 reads CASSPHTVNIQYF. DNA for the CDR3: TGTGCCAGCAGCCCCCACACGGTTAACATTCAGTACTTC.